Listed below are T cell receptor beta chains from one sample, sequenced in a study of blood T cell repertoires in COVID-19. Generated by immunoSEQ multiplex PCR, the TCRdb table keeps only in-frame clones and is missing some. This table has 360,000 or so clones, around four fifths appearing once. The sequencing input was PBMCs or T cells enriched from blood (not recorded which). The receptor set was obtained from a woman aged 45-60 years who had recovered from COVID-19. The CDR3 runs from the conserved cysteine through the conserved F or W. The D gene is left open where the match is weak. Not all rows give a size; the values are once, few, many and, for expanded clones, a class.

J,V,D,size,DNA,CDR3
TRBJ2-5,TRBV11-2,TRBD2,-,TGTGCCAGCAGCTTAGTGTCGCGGGGGGGAGCGGAGACCCAGTACTTC,CASSLVSRGGAETQYF
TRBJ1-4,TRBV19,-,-,TGTGCCAGTGGACAGCCCGGTCGGGAAAAACTGTTTTTT,CASGQPGREKLFF
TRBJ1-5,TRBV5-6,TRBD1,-,TGTGCCAGCAGCTCCGGACAGGGAAATCTCAATCAGCCCCAGCATTTT,CASSSGQGNLNQPQHF
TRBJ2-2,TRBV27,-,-,TGTGCCAGCAGTTTAAGGGGCGTCGGGTTGAGTTCCGGGGAGCTGTTTTTT,CASSLRGVGLSSGELFF
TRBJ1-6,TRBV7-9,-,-,TGTGCCAGCAGGCAAGGGGAACACAGGGTGAAAGAGAGTTCACCCCTCCACTTT,CASRQGEHRVKESSPLHF
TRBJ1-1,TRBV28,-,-,TGTGCCAGCAGTTTCAAGAACACTGAAGCTTTCTTT,CASSFKNTEAFF
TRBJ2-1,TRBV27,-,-,TGTGCCAGCAGACCGACTCGCCTGTCCTACAATGAGCAGTTCTTC,CASRPTRLSYNEQFF
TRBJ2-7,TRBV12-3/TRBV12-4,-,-,TGTGCCAGCAGTTTCACGGGCTACGAGCAGTACTTC,CASSFTGYEQYF
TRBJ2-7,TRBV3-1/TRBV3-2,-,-,TGTGCCAGCAGCCAATACGGGGAATCCTACGAGCAGTACTTC,CASSQYGESYEQYF
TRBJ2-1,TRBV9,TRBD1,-,TGTGCCAGCAGCCCCGAGGGGGCCACTGGATACAATGAGCAGTTCTTC,CASSPEGATGYNEQFF
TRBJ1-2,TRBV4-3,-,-,TGCGCCAGCAGCCAGGACAACTTTAACTATGGCTACACCTTC,CASSQDNFNYGYTF
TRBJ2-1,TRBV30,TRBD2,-,TGTGCCTGGAGTGAGGGACTAGCGGGAGTTCAATCGATTTGGGGCAAGGAGCAGTTCTTC,CAWSEGLAGVQSIWGKEQFF
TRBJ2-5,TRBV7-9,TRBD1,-,TGTGCCAGCAGCTTAGCGGGTGACAGGGGTTGGCAAGAGACCCAGTACTTC,CASSLAGDRGWQETQYF
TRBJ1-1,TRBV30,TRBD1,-,TGTGCCTGGAGAAAACAGGGGTACACTGAAGCTTTCTTT,CAWRKQGYTEAFF
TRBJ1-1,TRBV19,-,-,TGTGCCAGTAGTATAGATCTGGGACTTAATGCTTTCTTT,CASSIDLGLNAFF
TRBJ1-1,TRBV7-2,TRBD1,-,TGTGCCAGCAGCTTAACCGGGACAGGGTTTGGAGACACTGAAGCTTTCTTT,CASSLTGTGFGDTEAFF
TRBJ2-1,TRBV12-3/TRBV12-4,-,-,TGTGCCAGCAGCCCGACAGGATTCAATGAGCAGTTCTTC,CASSPTGFNEQFF
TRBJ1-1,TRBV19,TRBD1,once,TGTGCCAGTAGTACCGTGCGAGGGGGCAGCGCTGAAGCTTTCTTT,CASSTVRGGSAEAFF
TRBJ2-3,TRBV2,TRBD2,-,TGTGCCACCCCCCCCTTCCGGGGGGGCCGAGATACGCAGTATTTT,CATPPFRGGRDTQYF
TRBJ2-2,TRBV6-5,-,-,TGTGCCAGCAGAACAGGGCCCACCGGGGAGCTGTTTTTT,CASRTGPTGELFF
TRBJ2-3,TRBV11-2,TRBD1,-,TGTGCCAGCAGCTTAGGGACAGGGATCACAGATACGCAGTATTTT,CASSLGTGITDTQYF
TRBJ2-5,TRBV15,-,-,TGTGCCACCAGCAGAGGGTGGAACAGCCAAGAAGAGACCCAGTACTTC,CATSRGWNSQEETQYF
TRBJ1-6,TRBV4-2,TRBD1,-,TGTGCCAGCAGTGGGGGGACAGCGTATAATTCACCCCTCCACTTT,CASSGGTAYNSPLHF
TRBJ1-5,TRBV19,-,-,TGTGCCAGTAGTGTATCTTCCCCTCCGAACAGTTACTGGGTTAATAGCAATCAGCCCCAGCATTTT,CASSVSSPPNSYWVNSNQPQHF
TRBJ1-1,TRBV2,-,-,TGTGCCAGCAGTGAGGGCGTGAACACTGAAGCTTTCTTT,CASSEGVNTEAFF
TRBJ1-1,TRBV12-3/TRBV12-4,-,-,TGTGCCAGTTCCTTGACAGGCGCCCCTGAGGCTTTCTTT,CASSLTGAPEAFF
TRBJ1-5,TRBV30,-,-,TGTGCCTGGAGTCCCCCCGGCCACAGGGTCCTCTATTTT,CAWSPPGHRVLYF
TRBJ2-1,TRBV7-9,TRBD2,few,TGTGCCAGCAGCTTAGGTCTAGCGGGGGTCTACAATGAGCAGTTCTTC,CASSLGLAGVYNEQFF
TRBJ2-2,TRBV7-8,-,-,TGTGCCAGCAGCTCAGCGTCCTTTAGCACCGGGGAGCTGTTTTTT,CASSSASFSTGELFF
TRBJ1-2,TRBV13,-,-,TGTGCCAGCAGCTCCCGGACTGTGAACTATGGCTACACCTTC,CASSSRTVNYGYTF
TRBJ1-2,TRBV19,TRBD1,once,TGTGCCAGTAGCCCCTTTTTGGGGGACAGGGGGGGAGGCTACACCTTC,CASSPFLGDRGGGYTF
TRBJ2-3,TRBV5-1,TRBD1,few,TGCGCCAGCAGCTCCGGACAGGGGGGGGATACGCAGTATTTT,CASSSGQGGDTQYF
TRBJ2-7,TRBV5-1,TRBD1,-,TGCGCCAGCAGCTTGGGGGTAGGGGGCGGCTACGAGCAGTACTTC,CASSLGVGGGYEQYF
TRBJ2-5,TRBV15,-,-,TGTGCCACCAGCAGAGATTCGGCCCAGTACTTC,CATSRDSAQYF
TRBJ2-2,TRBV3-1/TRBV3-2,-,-,TGTGCCAGCAGCCAAGGACAGTACACCGGGGAGCTGTTTTTT,CASSQGQYTGELFF